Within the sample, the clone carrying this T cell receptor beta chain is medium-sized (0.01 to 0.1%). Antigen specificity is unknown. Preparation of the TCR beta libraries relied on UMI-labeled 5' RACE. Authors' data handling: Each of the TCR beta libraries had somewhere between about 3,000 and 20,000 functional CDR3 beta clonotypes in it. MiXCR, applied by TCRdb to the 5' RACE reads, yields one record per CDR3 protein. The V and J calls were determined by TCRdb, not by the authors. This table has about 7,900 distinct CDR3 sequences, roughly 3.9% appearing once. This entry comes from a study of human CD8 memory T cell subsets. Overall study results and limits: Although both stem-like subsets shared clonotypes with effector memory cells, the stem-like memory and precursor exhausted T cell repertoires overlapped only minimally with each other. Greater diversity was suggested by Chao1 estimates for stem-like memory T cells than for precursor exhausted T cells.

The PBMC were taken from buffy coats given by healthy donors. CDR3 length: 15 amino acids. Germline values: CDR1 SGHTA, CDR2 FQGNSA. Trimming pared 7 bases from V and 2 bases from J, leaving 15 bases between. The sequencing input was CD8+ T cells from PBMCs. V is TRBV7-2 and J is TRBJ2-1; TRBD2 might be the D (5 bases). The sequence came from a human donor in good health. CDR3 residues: CASTPRADAYNEQFF. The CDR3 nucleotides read TGTGCCAGCACTCCTCGAGCGGACGCCTACAATGAGCAGTTCTTC.